The 24 T cell receptor beta chains listed next were all sequenced from one sample in a study of control samples from healthy donors and cancer patients. Data came from immunoSEQ multiplex PCR; TCRdb stores just in-frame clones and leaves some out. The sample contains 150,000 to 170,000 clones, approximately 93% of which appear only once. Sequences were obtained from blood. The source is a man aged 40-55 years in good health.

V gene TRBV5-1 combines with J gene TRBJ2-7; 8 bases align to TRBD1. Per germline, CDR1 SGHRS and CDR2 YFSETQ. The CDR3 runs to 15 residues. V shed 6 bases, J shed 4 bases, and the junction held 12 bases outside the gene matches. This CDR3 is CASTKTGVGIYEQYF. The CDR3 region has the DNA TGCGCCAGCACCAAGACAGGGGTGGGAATTTACGAGCAGTACTTC. The variable domain in full, with the rest retrieved from reference TRBV5-1 and TRBJ2-7, is KAGVTQTPRYLIKTRGQQVTLSCSPISGHRSVSWYQQTPGQGLQFLFEYFSETQRNKGNFPGRFSGRQFSNSRSEMNVSTLELGDSALYLCASTKTGVGIYEQYFGPGTRLTVT.

The genes are TRBV5-1 and TRBJ2-1; the D gene is possibly TRBD1 (6 bases). The germline V gene has CDR1 SGHRS and CDR2 YFSETQ. This CDR3 is built from 13 residues. Trimming shortened V by 1 base and J by 9 bases, and 11 bases separated the two germline ends. The CDR3 bases are TGCGCCAGCAGCTTGCAGGGGCGGGTTGAGCAGTTCTTC. Translation: CASSLQGRVEQFF.

The J gene is TRBJ2-7, the V gene TRBV5-1; 7 positions match TRBD1. The germline CDR1 and CDR2 sequences are SGHRS and YFSETQ. There are 16 residues in the CDR3. V shed 1 base and J 3 bases; nucleotides not matched to a gene: 10. The CDR3 region has the DNA TGCGCCAGCAGCTTGCGGGCAGGACAGGAAATCTACGAGCAGTACTTC. Translated, it gives CASSLRAGQEIYEQYF.

The rearrangement links TRBV4-3 to TRBJ2-3, with 7 nucleotides matching TRBD2. The CDR3 runs 16 residues. Germline-derived CDR1 and CDR2 are LGHNA and YSLEER. Germline trimming cut 1 base from V and 6 bases from J; bases unmatched to any gene: 10. The CDR3 region has the DNA TGCGCCAGCAGCCAAGGGGACTACCGAGGGCGGGATACGCAGTATTTT. Protein product: CASSQGDYRGRDTQYF.

The genes are TRBV29-1 and TRBJ1-1; D is unresolved. This CDR3 spans 10 amino acids. The ends were cut back, 8 bases at V and 4 bases at J, with 8 bases in the middle. Germline-derived CDR1 and CDR2 are SQVTM and ANQGSEA. The CDR3 bases are TGCAGCTACCTGGGCACTGAAGCTTTCTTT. Encoded protein: CSYLGTEAFF.

The CDR3 loop is CASSTPDRGYGYTF. The CDR3 DNA reads TGTGCCAGCAGTACCCCAGACAGGGGGTATGGCTACACCTTC. The V call is TRBV6-5, the J call TRBJ1-2; 9 bases are shared with TRBD1. J gave up 5 bases and V 5 bases, and 6 bases lay outside the gene matches. CDR1 is MNHEY and CDR2 is SVGAGI in the germline V gene. CDR3 length equals 14 residues.

The J gene is TRBJ2-7, the V gene TRBV6-5; D possibly corresponds to TRBD1 (6 bases). The V and J ends lost 0 bases and 7 bases respectively, with 10 bases between them. The germline V gene has CDR1 MNHEY and CDR2 SVGAGI. The CDR3 has 13 amino acids. The CDR3 DNA reads TGTGCCAGCAGTTACTCGGGGGCCGGGGAGCAGTACTTC. Translation: CASSYSGAGEQYF.

The rearrangement uses TRBV24-1 and TRBJ2-7; a possible D gene is TRBD2 (5 bases). There are 13 residues in the CDR3. V was cut by 1 base and J by 4 bases, with 7 bases left in between. The germline CDR1 and CDR2 sequences are KGHDR and SFDVKD. The CDR3, as DNA: TGTGCCACCAGTGATTTCAGCGGTTACGAGCAGTACTTC. Encoded protein: CATSDFSGYEQYF.

This chain links TRBV18 with TRBJ1-6; D is undetermined. The CDR3 sequence is 14 residues long. Looked up from germline, CDR1 is KGHSH and CDR2 is LQKENI. V was clipped by 5 bases and J by 8 bases, with 13 bases between them. The CDR3 region has the DNA TGTGCCAGCTCATCCTTAGGTTTGGATTCACCCCTCCACTTT. Protein: CASSSLGLDSPLHF.

The rearrangement links TRBV19 to TRBJ1-6; TRBD1 might be the D (5 bases). CDR3 length equals 15 residues. Between the trimmed V and J ends, which lost 0 bases and 10 bases, there was a span of 13 bases. CDR1 and CDR2 (germline): LNHDA, SQIVND (reference sequence). The CDR3 bases are TGTGCCAGTAGTATAGATTGGGGCGGCCAATCACCCCTCCACTTT. Translation gives CASSIDWGGQSPLHF.

This sequence joins TRBV24-1 and TRBJ1-4, with 8 bases that match TRBD1. Germline CDR1 is KGHDR and CDR2 is SFDVKD. V shed 4 bases, J shed 5 bases, and the junction held 17 bases outside the gene matches. The CDR3 extends over 19 amino acids. The CDR3 loop reads CATSDPKFDRGQLNEKLFF. CDR3 DNA: TGTGCCACCAGTGACCCCAAATTTGACAGGGGCCAACTAAATGAAAAACTGTTTTTT.

The chain is built from TRBV4-1 and TRBJ1-1; perhaps TRBD1 as D (6 bases). The V end was cut by 0 bases, the J end by 1 base, with 12 bases between. Germline CDR1 reads MGHRA; CDR2 reads YSYEKL. There are 16 residues in the CDR3. Here the CDR3 DNA reads TGCGCCAGCAGCCAAGAGGGGGGCGGAGCGAACACTGAAGCTTTCTTT. This encodes CASSQEGGGANTEAFF.

This clone occurred once. The chain uses TRBV28 and TRBJ1-2; D may be TRBD1 (5 bases). V gave up 6 bases and J gave up 8 bases, with 10 bases separating them. Per germline, CDR1 MDHEN and CDR2 SYDVKM. The CDR3 totals 11 residues. The CDR3 region is CASSPGGGYTF. Here the CDR3 DNA reads TGTGCCAGCAGCCCCGGGGGAGGCTACACCTTC.

This clone was observed a single time. The chain is built from TRBV9 and TRBJ2-7; D may be TRBD1 or TRBD2 (6 bases each). This CDR3 comprises 15 residues. Germline loops: CDR1 SGDLS, CDR2 YYNGEE. Trimming shortened V by 3 bases and J by 5 bases, and 18 bases separated the two germline ends. CDR3 region: CASSAFGGPGNEQYF. CDR3 coding DNA: TGTGCCAGCAGCGCCTTCGGGGGCCCAGGGAACGAGCAGTACTTC.

The rearrangement uses TRBV2 and TRBJ2-2; D is unresolved. CDR1 is SNHLY and CDR2 is FYNNEI in the germline V gene. CDR3 size: 12 residues. Trimming removed 2 bases at V and 6 bases at J, with 4 bases between. CDR3 nucleotides: TGTGCCAGCAGTGAATTGTCCGGGGAGCTGTTTTTT. This gives the protein CASSELSGELFF.

The J gene is TRBJ1-1, the V gene TRBV5-1; tentative D call: TRBD1 (6 bases). V lost 2 bases to trimming and J lost 7 bases, with 12 bases between them. Germline V gives CDR1 SGHRS, CDR2 YFSETQ. The CDR3 consists of 13 residues. The CDR3 reads CASSLAGASEAFF. The CDR3 DNA reads TGCGCCAGCAGCTTAGCAGGGGCTAGTGAAGCTTTCTTT.

V usage is TRBV27 and J usage is TRBJ1-5, with 9 bases fitting TRBD1. Germline assignment: CDR1 MNHEY and CDR2 SMNVEV (reference sequence). The J segment lost 7 bases and the V segment lost 6 bases, leaving 7 bases of the junction unmatched. There are 14 residues in the CDR3. CDR3 protein: CASRSGQGLQPQHF. The CDR3 DNA sequence: TGTGCCAGCAGGTCCGGACAGGGGCTCCAGCCCCAGCATTTT.

This clone has only one observation. V is TRBV2 and J is TRBJ1-6; no clear D. Trimming cost V 4 bases and J 11 bases, with 15 bases left between them. Looked up from germline, CDR1 is SNHLY and CDR2 is FYNNEI. CDR3 length: 14 amino acids. The CDR3 region has the DNA TGTGCCAGCAGTGGTCCCCATCCAACGGCACCCCTCCACTTT. As protein: CASSGPHPTAPLHF.

This clone occurred many times. DNA for the CDR3: TGCGCCAGCAGCCTCCGGGACATCCAAGAGACCCAGTACTTC. It is translated as CASSLRDIQETQYF. This chain links TRBV4-1 with TRBJ2-5; D perhaps matches TRBD1 (6 bases). This CDR3 spans 14 amino acids. With 4 bases removed from V and 1 base from J, the gap between germline ends came to 10 bases. The V gene's germline CDR1 is MGHRA and CDR2 YSYEKL.

CDR3 protein: CASSLGGASYEQYF. The CDR3 DNA sequence: TGCGCCAGCAGCCTGGGGGGCGCGAGCTACGAGCAGTACTTC. The chain employs TRBV5-1 and TRBJ2-7; possibly TRBD1 or TRBD2 for D (6 bases each). Germline values: CDR1 SGHRS, CDR2 YFSETQ. The CDR3 totals 14 residues. V shed 4 bases and J shed 3 bases, with 14 bases lying between them. Together with reference TRBV5-1 and TRBJ2-7, the CDR3 gives the full variable domain: KAGVTQTPRYLIKTRGQQVTLSCSPISGHRSVSWYQQTPGQGLQFLFEYFSETQRNKGNFPGRFSGRQFSNSRSEMNVSTLELGDSALYLCASSLGGASYEQYFGPGTRLTVT.

The rearrangement joins TRBV5-5 to TRBJ2-7; possible D gene TRBD1, 8 bases. V lost 3 bases and J lost 2, with 12 bases in between. The CDR3 sequence is 14 residues long. Germline CDR1 and CDR2: SGHKS and YYEKEE (reference sequence). The CDR3 DNA is TGTGCCAGCAGCTCCACAGGGGGGGCCTACGAGCAGTACTTC. It codes for CASSSTGGAYEQYF.

This clone was counted a single time. The V and J genes are TRBV5-6 and TRBJ1-1; the D is unclear. The CDR3 totals 14 residues. Germline CDR1 is SGHDT and CDR2 is YYEEEE. The V and J ends lost 4 bases and 1 base respectively, with 11 bases between them. The CDR3 DNA reads TGTGCCAGCAGCCCCTCTCCAGGGAACACTGAAGCTTTCTTT. Protein product: CASSPSPGNTEAFF.

The chain carries TRBV30 and TRBJ1-3; D is unresolved. V lost 4 bases and J lost 9, with 19 bases in between. Germline V gives CDR1 GTSNPN, CDR2 SVGIG (reference sequence). This CDR3 comprises 14 residues. The CDR3: CAWIPGRSQSTIYF. Here the CDR3 DNA reads TGTGCCTGGATCCCCGGGAGGAGCCAGAGCACCATATATTTT.

The chain carries TRBV7-9 and TRBJ2-1; D is unclear. V dropped 5 bases and J dropped 5 bases, with 4 bases sitting between them. Germline CDR1 is SEHNR and CDR2 is FQNEAQ (reference sequence). This CDR3 contains 11 residues. In DNA, the CDR3 is TGTGCCAGCAGCGACAACAATGAGCAGTTCTTC. Translation: CASSDNNEQFF. The entire variable domain, with the rest obtained from reference TRBV7-9 and TRBJ2-1, is as follows: DTGVSQNPRHKITKRGQNVTFRCDPISEHNRLYWYRQTLGQGPEFLTYFQNEAQLEKSRLLSDRFSAERPKGSFSTLEIQRTEQGDSAMYLCASSDNNEQFFGPGTRLTVL.